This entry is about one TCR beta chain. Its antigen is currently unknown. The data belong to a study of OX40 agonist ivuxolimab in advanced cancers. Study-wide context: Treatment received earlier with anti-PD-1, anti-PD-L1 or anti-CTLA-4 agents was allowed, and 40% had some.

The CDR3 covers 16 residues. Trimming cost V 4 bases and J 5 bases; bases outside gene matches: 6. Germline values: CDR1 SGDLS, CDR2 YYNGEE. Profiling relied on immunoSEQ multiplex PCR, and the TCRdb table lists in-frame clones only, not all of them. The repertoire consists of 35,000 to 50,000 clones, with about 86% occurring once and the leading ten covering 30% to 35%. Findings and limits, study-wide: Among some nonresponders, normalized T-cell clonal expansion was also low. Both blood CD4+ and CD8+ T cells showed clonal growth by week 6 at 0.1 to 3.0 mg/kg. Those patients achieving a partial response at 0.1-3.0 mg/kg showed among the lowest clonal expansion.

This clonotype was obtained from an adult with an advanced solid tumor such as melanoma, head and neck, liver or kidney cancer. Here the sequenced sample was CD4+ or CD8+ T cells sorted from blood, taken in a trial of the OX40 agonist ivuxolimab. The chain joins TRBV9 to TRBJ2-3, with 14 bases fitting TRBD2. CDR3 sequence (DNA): TGTGCCAGCAGCTTGGGACTAGCGGGGGTCGGAGATACGCAGTATTTT. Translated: CASSLGLAGVGDTQYF.